In its sample, the clone carrying this TCR beta chain was seen a few times. The antigen is not known. TCRdb recomputed calls from the RACE reads with MiXCR, one row per CDR3 protein. The sample yields 350,000 or so distinct CDR3 sequences, about 7% seen once. Time point specified: patch test 1, 2 weeks after DPC sensitization. Treatment specified: therapeutic diphenylcyclopropenone sensitization with weekly scalp DPC. V was pared by 3 bases and J by 4 bases, with 15 bases between. Per germline, CDR1 MNHEY and CDR2 SVGAGI. The CDR3 runs to 15 residues. The data are from a study of human T cells and chemical hapten exposure. Study-wide results and caveats: PT1 expanded TCR counts and patch test score correlated positively. It should be noted that donors had alopecia, so their immune response may differ from healthy people's.

This TCR was recovered from a woman younger than 30 with alopecia areata. Some clones in this sample may be carry-over from other donors' samples. The sample consisted of whole blood, taken in connection with sensitization to the hapten diphenylcyclopropenone (DPC). The V gene is TRBV6-5, the J gene TRBJ1-2; D remains ambiguous. The CDR3 bases are TGTGCCAGCAGTTATCAGGAGGGCGAATCCTATGGCTACACCTTC. It yields the protein CASSYQEGESYGYTF.